This T cell receptor (beta chain) appears in the sequencing data of a study of blood T cell repertoires in COVID-19. Data came from immunoSEQ multiplex PCR; TCRdb stores just in-frame clones and leaves some out. The table lists 150,000 to 200,000 clones, roughly 89% of them singletons. The TCR comes from a man aged 18 to 30 with active or convalescent COVID-19. Sequencing input: peripheral blood.

This CDR3 reads CASSYSGRDDYNEQFF. As DNA, the CDR3 is TGTGCCAGCAGTTACTCGGGGCGGGACGACTACAATGAGCAGTTCTTC. The chain recombines TRBV6-6 with TRBJ2-1; the D gene is possibly TRBD2 (6 bases). Germline V CDR1 and CDR2: MNHNY, SVGAGI (reference sequence). CDR3 length: 16 amino acids. With 0 bases removed from V and 3 bases from J, the gap between germline ends came to 12 bases.